This is a list of T cell receptor beta chains from one sample in a study of tumor-infiltrating lymphocytes in primary liver carcinoma. One entry per CDR3 protein results from TCRdb running MiXCR on the multiplex PCR reads. The sample has around 330,000 distinct CDR3 sequences, approximately 54% seen once. The sequenced sample consisted of peripheral blood. The origin of the receptors is a woman in her twenties or thirties with primary liver carcinoma and hepatitis B virus infection. Each CDR3 is given with its conserved first and last residue.

V	J	CDR3
TRBV18	TRBJ2-1	CASSPPEAELWNEQFF
TRBV5-1	TRBJ2-1	CASRLAEAYNEQFF
TRBV11-2	TRBJ2-1	CASKPALWDEQLF
TRBV6-2/TRBV6-3	TRBJ2-7	CASTRTGGPYEQYF
TRBV6-1	TRBJ1-1	CASSFRGEGTEAFF
TRBV12-3/TRBV12-4	TRBJ1-1	CASTTSGLWRKSTEAFF
TRBV4-1	TRBJ2-7	CASSQEVGTQVREQNF
TRBV12-3/TRBV12-4	TRBJ2-7	CASSLEGPIGEQYF
TRBV28	TRBJ2-3	CASRNGLASTDTQYF
TRBV6-2/TRBV6-3	TRBJ2-3	CASSRSGGMGTDTQYF
TRBV6-2/TRBV6-3	TRBJ1-6	CASSPRAFRSLHF
TRBV5-1	TRBJ2-3	CASSLISRSGLDTQYF
TRBV12-3/TRBV12-4	TRBJ2-1	CASSGLGLHEQFF
TRBV11-2	TRBJ1-6	CTGSSDRDSPLHF
TRBV5-4	TRBJ2-3	CASSQRSRSTGTQYF
TRBV6-1	TRBJ2-7	CASIGSGRRTITVGQYF
TRBV11-2	TRBJ2-1	CAGSSAGLATYNEQFF